These 24 T cell receptor beta chains were all obtained from the same sample, sequenced in a study of shared clonotypes between healthy human individuals. Profiling relied on immunoSEQ multiplex PCR, and the TCRdb table lists in-frame clones only, not all of them. The repertoire has hundreds of thousands of clones, less than 96% of them found once; the top ten carry about 0.054%. The sample consisted of naive CD4+ T cells sorted from blood. The subset is: CD45RA+ positively selected. These receptors all stem from a woman aged 30 to 39 in good health.

This clone showed up just a few times. The chain has TRBV7-8 and TRBJ1-2, with D unresolved. Per germline, CDR1 SGHVS and CDR2 FQNEAQ. This CDR3 is built from 15 residues. The V end lost 1 base, the J end lost 3 bases, and 12 bases lay between the germline ends. The CDR3 DNA sequence: TGTGCCAGCAGCTTAGGGAGGGCATCGGACTATGGCTACACCTTC. Its protein product is CASSLGRASDYGYTF.

This clone appeared a single time. The genes are TRBV19 and TRBJ2-5; D not resolved. Trimming stripped 8 bases from V and 0 bases from J, with 10 bases between. CDR1 is LNHDA, CDR2 SQIVND, per germline (reference sequence). The CDR3 covers 13 residues. The CDR3 DNA reads TGTGCCAGTGGTTTTTGGGACCAAGAGACCCAGTACTTC. It yields the protein CASGFWDQETQYF.

This clone was counted a single time. The gene calls are TRBV5-1 and TRBJ1-1; D is possibly TRBD1 (6 bases). V was clipped by 2 bases and J by 7 bases, with 12 bases between them. This CDR3 comprises 13 residues. The V gene's germline CDR1 is SGHRS and CDR2 YFSETQ. The chain's CDR3 is CASSFSGEVEAFF. The CDR3 nucleotides are TGCGCCAGCAGCTTTTCAGGGGAGGTTGAAGCTTTCTTT. The full variable domain, its missing parts supplied by reference TRBV5-1 and TRBJ1-1, is KAGVTQTPRYLIKTRGQQVTLSCSPISGHRSVSWYQQTPGQGLQFLFEYFSETQRNKGNFPGRFSGRQFSNSRSEMNVSTLELGDSALYLCASSFSGEVEAFFGQGTRLTVV.

This clone was detected once. The genes are TRBV5-4 and TRBJ2-5, with 7 nucleotides matching TRBD1. Losses at the gene ends were 4 bases for V and 2 bases for J; bases not matched to a gene: 5. The CDR3 has 14 residues. Per germline, CDR1 SGHNT and CDR2 YYREEE (reference sequence). In DNA form, the CDR3 reads TGTGCCAGCAGCCTGAGACAGGGACAAGAGACCCAGTACTTC. Protein product: CASSLRQGQETQYF.

The chain employs TRBV2 and TRBJ1-1; TRBD1 is a possible D gene (5 bases). CDR1 and CDR2 from the germline V gene are SNHLY and FYNNEI. The V gene lost 5 bases and the J gene lost 11 bases, with 9 bases spanning the gap. The CDR3 totals 10 residues. The CDR3 DNA is TGTGCCAGCAGTAGGGCAGGGGCTTTCTTT. Translating it yields CASSRAGAFF.

This clone was counted a single time. The gene calls are TRBV6-6 and TRBJ2-5, with D perhaps matching TRBD1 or TRBD2 (5 bases each). The DNA end is a closer match to TRBJ2-7, so the J assignment may be wrong. From germline, CDR1 is MNHNY and CDR2 SVGAGI (reference sequence). The CDR3 totals 15 residues. CDR3 sequence reads: CASSYFPGSGGEQYF. Here the CDR3 DNA reads TGTGCCAGCAGTTACTTCCCAGGGAGTGGCGGCGAGCAGTACTTC.

The chain combines TRBV18 with TRBJ1-2; the D is unclear. The CDR3 is made up of 11 amino acids. Trimming removed 3 bases at V and 6 bases at J, with 5 bases between. Germline V gene lookup returns CDR1 KGHSH and CDR2 LQKENI. CDR3 in amino acids: CASSPSDGYTF. DNA of the CDR3: TGTGCCAGCTCACCTAGCGATGGCTACACCTTC.

The chain couples TRBV7-9 to TRBJ2-7, with D maybe TRBD1 (6 bases). From germline, CDR1 is SEHNR and CDR2 FQNEAQ (reference sequence). V lost 4 bases and J lost 4, with 11 bases in between. The CDR3 is made up of 13 amino acids. CDR3 sequence: CASSSVQGYEQYF. The CDR3, as DNA: TGTGCCAGCAGCTCAGTACAGGGTTACGAGCAGTACTTC.

This chain connects TRBV6-6 to TRBJ1-2, with D unclear. In germline, CDR1 is MNHNY, CDR2 SVGAGI (reference sequence). CDR3 length: 13 amino acids. Trimming shortened V by 5 bases and J by 1 base, and 8 bases separated the two germline ends. CDR3 protein: CASSKTFNYGYTF. CDR3 sequence (DNA): TGTGCCAGCAGTAAGACCTTTAACTATGGCTACACCTTC.

The rearrangement links TRBV30 to TRBJ1-4; tentative D call: TRBD1 (6 bases). The germline V gene has CDR1 GTSNPN and CDR2 SVGIG (reference sequence). The CDR3 totals 14 residues. V lost 3 bases and J lost 9, with 17 bases in between. The CDR3 sequence is CAWSPPPTGQKLFF. CDR3 DNA sequence: TGTGCCTGGAGCCCCCCCCCGACAGGTCAAAAACTGTTTTTT.

The chain has TRBV30 and TRBJ1-5, with TRBD1 matching 8 bases. The CDR3 is made up of 13 amino acids. Losses at the gene ends were 0 bases for V and 7 bases for J; bases not matched to a gene: 2. Per the germline V gene, CDR1 is GTSNPN and CDR2 is SVGIG (reference sequence). The CDR3: CAWSVRGRQPQHF. The CDR3 nucleotides are TGTGCCTGGAGTGTCAGGGGGCGGCAGCCCCAGCATTTT.

The chain carries TRBV29-1 and TRBJ2-5, with D perhaps matching TRBD1 (5 bases). TRBJ2-7 explains the end of the DNA better; the J call may be wrong. Germline-derived CDR1 and CDR2 are SQVTM and ANQGSEA. The CDR3 has 13 residues. Written as DNA, the CDR3 is TGCAGCGTTGAAGAACGTTCAGGGTCCGAGCAGTACTTC. Encoded protein: CSVEERSGSEQYF.

The V call is TRBV6-1, the J call TRBJ2-7; D uncertain. The CDR3 totals 14 residues. Trimming removed 2 bases at V and 3 bases at J, with 11 bases between. In germline, CDR1 is MNHNS, CDR2 SASEGT. The CDR3 region has the DNA TGTGCCAGCAGTGAATCACCGGCCGTCTACGAGCAGTACTTC. Encoded protein: CASSESPAVYEQYF.

The chain is built from TRBV4-2 and TRBJ1-2, with a possible D match to TRBD1 (5 bases). The CDR3 runs 14 residues. The V and J ends lost 0 bases and 8 bases respectively, with 13 bases between them. Looked up from germline, CDR1 is LGHNA and CDR2 is YNFKEQ. Here the CDR3 reads CASSQDMTQGGYTF. The CDR3 DNA sequence: TGTGCCAGCAGCCAAGATATGACTCAGGGAGGCTACACCTTC.

V usage is TRBV5-4 and J usage is TRBJ2-5, with 14 nucleotides matching TRBD2. J gave up 5 bases and V 3 bases, and 9 bases lay outside the gene matches. Germline V gene data show CDR1 as SGHNT and CDR2 as YYREEE (reference sequence). This CDR3 has 17 residues. This chain's CDR3 is CASSSGLAGVREETQYF. CDR3 sequence (DNA): TGTGCCAGCAGCTCGGGACTAGCGGGAGTACGGGAGGAGACCCAGTACTTC.

V gene TRBV2 combines with J gene TRBJ2-2, with 8 nucleotides matching TRBD2. The germline V gene has CDR1 SNHLY and CDR2 FYNNEI. Unmatched junction bases numbered 9, after V lost 6 bases and J lost 0 bases. The length of the CDR3 is 17 residues. DNA for the CDR3: TGTGCCAGCAGCCGGGGGGGACTAGTATCGAACACCGGGGAGCTGTTTTTT. Translating it yields CASSRGGLVSNTGELFF.

The rearrangement joins TRBV7-6 to TRBJ1-1; possible D gene TRBD1, 5 bases. Germline V CDR1 and CDR2: SGHVS, FNYEAQ. The CDR3 consists of 13 residues. V lost 5 bases to trimming and J lost 2 bases, with 9 bases between them. CDR3 loop: CASSRDGNTEAFF. In DNA form, the CDR3 reads TGTGCCAGCAGCCGGGACGGTAACACTGAAGCTTTCTTT.

The genes are TRBV27 and TRBJ2-7; 7 positions agree with TRBD2. V dropped 2 bases and J dropped 5; count of bases not matched to a gene: 9. The germline gives CDR1 MNHEY, CDR2 SMNVEV (reference sequence). This CDR3 has 15 amino acids. The CDR3 is CASSLMGGPTNEQYF. CDR3 bases: TGTGCCAGCAGTTTAATGGGAGGGCCTACCAACGAGCAGTACTTC.

The CDR3 DNA follows: TGTGCCAGCAGTGTCTTAGCGGGAGGGCCTTACGAGCAGTACTTC. It specifies CASSVLAGGPYEQYF. J is TRBJ2-7 and V is TRBV6-1; 11 bases align to TRBD2. Germline V gene sequence: CDR1 MNHNS, CDR2 SASEGT. The CDR3 extends over 15 amino acids. With 4 bases clipped from V and 4 bases from J, the junction kept 6 bases outside the gene matches.

This clone is a singleton in its sample. The chain combines TRBV29-1 with TRBJ1-1; D unresolved. The CDR3 is made up of 15 amino acids. Trimming left V 2 bases short and J 4 bases short, with 17 bases between. The germline gives CDR1 SQVTM, CDR2 ANQGSEA. The CDR3 bases are TGCAGCGTTGAATGGAAGGACGCACGGAGCACTGAAGCTTTCTTT. Protein: CSVEWKDARSTEAFF.

This sequence joins TRBV11-2 and TRBJ1-3, with D perhaps TRBD1 (6 bases). The germline V and J ends were trimmed by 4 bases and 7 bases, with 11 bases remaining between them. The CDR3 loop spans 13 amino acids. Per germline, CDR1 SGHAT and CDR2 FQNNGV. DNA of the CDR3: TGTGCCAGCAGCTCGGCAGGGGTGAACACCATATATTTT. This encodes CASSSAGVNTIYF. The whole variable domain, filled in from reference TRBV11-2 and TRBJ1-3, reads EAGVAQSPRYKIIEKRQSVAFWCNPISGHATLYWYQQILGQGPKLLIQFQNNGVVDDSQLPKDRFSAERLKGVDSTLKIQPAKLEDSAVYLCASSSAGVNTIYFGEGSWLTVV.

This clone was seen only once. The rearrangement links TRBV19 to TRBJ2-7, with TRBD2 matching 9 bases. Trimming took 5 bases from V and 3 from J; bases not matched to a gene: 11. Germline CDR1 is LNHDA and CDR2 is SQIVND (reference sequence). The CDR3 is 16 residues long. In DNA form, the CDR3 reads TGTGCCAGTAGTTCGACAGAAGGACTAGCGCACTACGAGCAGTACTTC. Translation: CASSSTEGLAHYEQYF. Filled out from reference TRBV19 and TRBJ2-7, the complete variable domain reads DGGITQSPKYLFRKEGQNVTLSCEQNLNHDAMYWYRQDPGQGLRLIYYSQIVNDFQKGDIAEGYSVSREKKESFPLTVTSAQKNPTAFYLCASSSTEGLAHYEQYFGPGTRLTVT.

The gene calls are TRBV27 and TRBJ1-3, with 9 positions matching TRBD1. Germline CDR1 reads MNHEY; CDR2 reads SMNVEV (reference sequence). CDR3 length: 14 amino acids. The V and J ends lost 7 bases and 7 bases, in that order; junction bases with no gene match: 8. The CDR3 region has the DNA TGTGCCAGCAAACGGGACAGGGCTTCGAACACCATATATTTT. Amino acids: CASKRDRASNTIYF.

The chain has TRBV12-5 and TRBJ2-2; D is perhaps TRBD1 or TRBD2 (5 bases each). The CDR3 consists of 16 residues. The V end lost 0 bases, the J end lost 5 bases, and 13 bases lay between the germline ends. Germline values: CDR1 LGHNT, CDR2 FRNRAP. CDR3 amino acids: CASGLVAGGITGELFF. The CDR3 bases are TGTGCTAGTGGTTTGGTAGCTGGGGGTATTACCGGGGAGCTGTTTTTT.